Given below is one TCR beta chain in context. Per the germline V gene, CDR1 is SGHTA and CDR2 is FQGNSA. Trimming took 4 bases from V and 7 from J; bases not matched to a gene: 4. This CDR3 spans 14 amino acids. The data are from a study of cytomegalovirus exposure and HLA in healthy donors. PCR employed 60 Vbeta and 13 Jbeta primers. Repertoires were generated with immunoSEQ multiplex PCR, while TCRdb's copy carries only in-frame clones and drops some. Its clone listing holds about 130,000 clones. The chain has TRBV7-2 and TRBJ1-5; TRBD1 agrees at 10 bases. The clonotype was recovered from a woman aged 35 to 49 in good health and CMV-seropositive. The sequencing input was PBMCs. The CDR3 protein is CASSSTGGVQPQHF. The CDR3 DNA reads TGTGCCAGCAGCTCGACAGGGGGCGTGCAGCCCCAGCATTTT.